The present TCR beta chain was sequenced within a study of blood T cell repertoires in COVID-19. In the study overall: COVID-19 samples collected from the United States, Italy and Spain covered acute and convalescent phases.

Method: immunoSEQ multiplex PCR; TCRdb's copy keeps in-frame clones and lacks some. The table records some 270,000 clones, roughly 90% of them present only once. Participant-given clinical history determined each cohort assignment. Two negative PCRs, clearance, or symptom resolution were required of recovered Cohort 3 donors. Germline values: CDR1 LNHDA, CDR2 SQIVND (reference sequence). This CDR3 has 14 amino acids. The V and J ends lost 5 bases and 0 bases respectively, with 9 bases between them. What was sequenced was PBMCs or T cells enriched from blood (not recorded which). The V call is TRBV19, the J call TRBJ2-3, with D possibly TRBD2 on 5 matching bases. The clonotype originates from a woman aged 35 to 49 who had recovered from COVID-19. The CDR3 bases are TGTGCCAGTAGTTCCGGGGATAGCACAGATACGCAGTATTTT. Its translation is CASSSGDSTDTQYF.